This T cell receptor (beta chain) comes out of a study of T cells in Graves' hyperthyroidism and ophthalmopathy. Study-wide context: Peripheral blood samples were taken at initial diagnosis, prior to any treatment.

Study-level results: Blood also showed most of the thyroid clonotypes that were expanded above 0.001.

Researchers took RNA transcripts and amplified the TCR beta CDR3 regions from them. HTBI primers were employed in a first-round RT-PCR of the TCR CDR3. TCRdb re-called the multiplex PCR reads through MiXCR, storing one row per CDR3 protein. The table records some 620,000 distinct CDR3 sequences, about 16% of them present only once. This clonotype was counted between two and nine times. Its cognate antigen is unknown. Between the trimmed V and J ends, which lost 2 bases and 1 base, there was a span of 10 bases. Germline V lookup: CDR1 SGHTS, CDR2 YDEGEE. CDR3 length: 14 residues. The sample comprised blood. V is TRBV5-8 and J is TRBJ2-7; D call uncertain. The sequence derives from a woman in her 30s with Graves' hyperthyroidism. CDR3 DNA sequence: TGTGCCAGCAGCTTCACGACTCAATCCTACGAGCAGTACTTC. Translating gives CASSFTTQSYEQYF.